This TCR beta chain was found in a study of T cells in Graves' hyperthyroidism and ophthalmopathy. Across 18 months, stable Graves' hyperthyroidism was marked by no progression to ophthalmopathy. Trimming shortened V by 6 bases and J by 14 bases, and 5 bases separated the two germline ends. The germline V gene encodes CDR1 SNHLY and CDR2 FYNNEI. The CDR3 spans 9 residues. Researchers amplified the TCR beta CDR3 regions from RNA transcripts. HTBI primers were used for first-round RT-PCR of the TCR CDR3. TCRdb called the multiplex PCR reads again in MiXCR, with one record for every CDR3 protein. The data contain hundreds of thousands of distinct CDR3 sequences, roughly 46% of them singletons.

The source material was peripheral blood or thyroid tissue (not recorded which). This receptor was taken from a woman younger than 35 with Graves' hyperthyroidism. The chain uses TRBV2 and TRBJ2-6; D is unresolved. Here the CDR3 DNA reads TGTGCCAGCAGCGGCTTCCTGACTTTC. Translating gives CASSGFLTF.